This T cell receptor beta chain was profiled in a study of blood T cell repertoires in COVID-19. The wider study: The study drew acute and convalescent COVID-19 samples from the United States, Italy and Spain.

Seattle patients were enrolled while actively infected and followed longitudinally. CDR1 and CDR2 from the germline V gene are MNHEY and SVGAGI. V dropped 7 bases and J dropped 3; count of bases not matched to a gene: 5. The CDR3 contains 15 residues. Per the original methods: Amplification of reference gene primers was used by the study to estimate nucleated cell counts. Profiling relied on immunoSEQ multiplex PCR, and the TCRdb table lists in-frame clones only, not all of them. D and trimming were read from the DNA, whereas the V and J calls and clone size are those reported in that table. The sample has about 220,000 clones, approximately 85% seen once.

The J gene is TRBJ2-7, the V gene TRBV6-5; TRBD2 matches at 14 bases. This sequence originates from a woman in her 70s with COVID-19, enrolled during active disease. The sample was peripheral blood. The CDR3 loop reads CASILGLAGGYEQYF. The DNA of the CDR3 is TGTGCCAGCATCCTCGGACTAGCGGGAGGCTACGAGCAGTACTTC.